Following are 25 T cell receptor beta chains from one sample sequenced in a study of shared clonotypes between healthy human individuals (dated by TCRdb to 2018 to 2021). The library relied on the immunoSEQ multiplex PCR assay. Drawn from immuneACCESS, this table holds only the in-frame rearrangements with V and J called that TCRdb kept. Clones are partly lost; checked studies trace under half to an unresolved V gene and leave the rest unexplained. For this sample there are fewer than 850,000 clones; approximately 79% appear just once. The ten largest clones capture around 2% of the sample. The sequencing input was memory CD4+ T cells sorted from blood. The label giving this sample's cell subset or site can be read as: CD45RA-negative fraction. All receptors come from a woman in her twenties or thirties in good health.

The rearrangement joins TRBV27 to TRBJ1-5; 10 nucleotides align to TRBD1. CDR3 length: 18 residues. Trimming at V came to 2 bases and at J to 6 bases, leaving 13 bases not matched to a gene. Germline-derived CDR1 and CDR2 are MNHEY and SMNVEV (reference sequence). The CDR3 nucleotides read TGTGCCAGCAGTTTACGGCCAGCCGGGACAGGGGTGATTCAGCCCCAGCATTTT. Protein sequence: CASSLRPAGTGVIQPQHF.

The chain joins TRBV6-5 to TRBJ1-5, with unresolved D. Trimming cost V 0 bases and J 4 bases, with 10 bases left between them. The CDR3 has 15 amino acids. CDR1 and CDR2 from the germline V gene are MNHEY and SVGAGI. CDR3 in amino acids: CASSYSRLDNQPQHF. The CDR3 DNA sequence: TGTGCCAGCAGTTACTCTAGGCTTGATAATCAGCCCCAGCATTTT.

Details on this clone: Other DNA sequences within the sample encode an identical CDR3. Here the CDR3 reads CASSPTSGSYNEQFF. As DNA, the CDR3 is TGTGCCAGCAGTCCTACTAGCGGGAGTTACAATGAGCAGTTCTTC. The gene calls are TRBV5-4 and TRBJ2-1; 11 bases line up with TRBD2. From germline, CDR1 is SGHNT and CDR2 YYREEE (reference sequence). Trimming removed 5 bases from V and 4 bases from J; junction bases left unmatched: 5. This CDR3 has 15 amino acids.

As for this clone: The sample carries other DNA sequences with the same CDR3. The V and J genes are TRBV5-4 and TRBJ2-7; 8 nucleotides align to TRBD2. The V gene end was trimmed by 0 bases and the J gene end by 4 bases; junction bases not matched to a gene: 6. Germline-derived CDR1 and CDR2 are SGHNT and YYREEE (reference sequence). The CDR3 covers 15 residues. The CDR3 is CASSLGGTSVYEQYF. DNA of the CDR3: TGTGCCAGCAGCTTGGGGGGGACTAGTGTTTACGAGCAGTACTTC.

The chain combines TRBV6-5 with TRBJ2-1; 7 nucleotides line up with TRBD2. The CDR3 runs 10 residues. CDR1 MNHEY and CDR2 SVGAGI come from the germline V gene. The ends lost 8 bases at V and 14 bases at J; junction bases unmatched: 6. This chain's CDR3 is CASRGSGKFF. The CDR3 nucleotides read TGTGCCAGCCGCGGGAGCGGAAAGTTCTTC.

In the case of this clone: Additional DNA sequences in this sample encode the identical CDR3. This chain joins TRBV18 and TRBJ2-3; weak D call: TRBD2 (6 bases). The CDR3 spans 15 residues. Germline CDR1 and CDR2: KGHSH and LQKENI. V was shortened by 2 bases and J by 3 bases, with 12 bases between the two germline ends. The CDR3 loop reads CASSPTLAGTDTQYF. Here the CDR3 DNA reads TGTGCCAGCTCACCAACCCTGGCGGGGACAGATACGCAGTATTTT.

This clone was counted a few times. The chain couples TRBV29-1 to TRBJ2-3, with TRBD2 matching over 8 bases. The V segment lost 6 bases and the J segment 3 bases; nucleotides outside the gene matches: 8. The CDR3 spans 14 residues. Per the germline V gene, CDR1 is SQVTM and CDR2 is ANQGSEA. The CDR3, as DNA: TGCAGCGTCCGACCGGGACTAGGTACAGATACGCAGTATTTT. Translating it yields CSVRPGLGTDTQYF.

The genes are TRBV2 and TRBJ2-7; D unclear. Germline V gene data show CDR1 as SNHLY and CDR2 as FYNNEI. Trimming shortened V by 2 bases and J by 3 bases, and 8 bases separated the two germline ends. The CDR3 is 13 residues long. As DNA, the CDR3 is TGTGCCAGCAGTGAATTGAGCCTCTACGAGCAGTACTTC. This sequence encodes CASSELSLYEQYF.

This clone was seen at least ten times. This sequence joins TRBV6-1 and TRBJ2-7, with D perhaps TRBD2 (5 bases). The V gene's germline CDR1 is MNHNS and CDR2 SASEGT. With 0 bases removed from V and 9 bases from J, the gap between germline ends came to 9 bases. The CDR3 runs 12 residues. The CDR3 sequence is CASSEARLRQYF. The CDR3 DNA sequence: TGTGCCAGCAGTGAAGCCCGACTAAGGCAGTACTTC.

About this clone itself: The sample contains more than one DNA sequence encoding this CDR3. The chain is built from TRBV19 and TRBJ2-7; 8 bases are a match to TRBD1. Germline CDR1 reads LNHDA; CDR2 reads SQIVND (reference sequence). V shed 2 bases and J 4 bases; nucleotides not matched to a gene: 4. The CDR3 has 14 amino acids. The CDR3 region is CASSIQGATYEQYF. In nucleotides, the CDR3 is TGTGCCAGTAGTATACAGGGGGCGACTTACGAGCAGTACTTC. Together with reference TRBV19 and TRBJ2-7, the CDR3 gives the full variable domain: DGGITQSPKYLFRKEGQNVTLSCEQNLNHDAMYWYRQDPGQGLRLIYYSQIVNDFQKGDIAEGYSVSREKKESFPLTVTSAQKNPTAFYLCASSIQGATYEQYFGPGTRLTVT.

The gene calls are TRBV4-2 and TRBJ1-1; D is perhaps TRBD1 (5 bases). CDR3 size: 15 residues. Trimming removed 4 bases from V and 1 base from J, with 13 bases in between. Germline lookup yields CDR1 LGHNA and CDR2 YNFKEQ. Written as DNA, the CDR3 is TGTGCCAGCAGCCGCAAGTTGGACAAGAACACTGAAGCTTTCTTT. Translation: CASSRKLDKNTEAFF.

CDR3 protein: CASSPAGQGSTGELFF. Here the CDR3 DNA reads TGTGCCAGCAGCCCCGCGGGGCAGGGGTCCACCGGGGAGCTGTTTTTT. The V gene is TRBV7-2, the J gene TRBJ2-2; D is tentatively TRBD1 or TRBD2 (6 bases each). Per germline, CDR1 SGHTA and CDR2 FQGNSA. There are 16 residues in the CDR3. Trimming left V 5 bases short and J 4 bases short, with 17 bases between. The entire variable domain, with the rest obtained from reference TRBV7-2 and TRBJ2-2, is as follows: GAGVSQSPSNKVTEKGKDVELRCDPISGHTALYWYRQSLGQGLEFLIYFQGNSAPDKSGLPSDRFSAERTGGSVSTLTIQRTQQEDSAVYLCASSPAGQGSTGELFFGEGSRLTVL.

This clone has just one count. Other nucleotide sequences from this sample produce the same CDR3. V is TRBV18 and J is TRBJ2-7; D is unresolved. This CDR3 has 11 amino acids. With 2 bases removed from V and 5 bases from J, the gap between germline ends came to 4 bases. CDR1 is KGHSH and CDR2 is LQKENI in the germline V gene. CDR3 DNA sequence: TGTGCCAGCTCACCAAACGACGAGCAGTACTTC. Protein product: CASSPNDEQYF.

The gene calls are TRBV5-1 and TRBJ2-4; TRBD1 matches 7 bases. V shed 3 bases and J 3 bases; nucleotides not matched to a gene: 3. CDR3 size: 14 residues. CDR1 is SGHRS and CDR2 is YFSETQ in the germline V gene. The CDR3 sequence: CASSSRDSKNIQYF. CDR3 coding DNA: TGCGCCAGCAGCTCCCGGGACAGCAAAAACATTCAGTACTTC.

The gene calls are TRBV28 and TRBJ1-2, with D unresolved. Germline CDR1 reads MDHEN; CDR2 reads SYDVKM. Deletions cut 7 bases from V and 8 bases from J, with 14 bases between. The CDR3 loop spans 12 amino acids. CDR3 loop: CASIRASGGYTF. CDR3 in DNA: TGTGCCAGCATAAGGGCCTCAGGAGGCTACACCTTC.

V is TRBV11-2 and J is TRBJ1-5; TRBD1 aligns across 8 bases. Germline values: CDR1 SGHAT, CDR2 FQNNGV. The ends lost 5 bases at V and 6 bases at J; junction bases unmatched: 9. This CDR3 is built from 15 residues. The CDR3 DNA sequence: TGTGCCAGCAGCGCGCAGGGGGCGATGGGTCAGCCCCAGCATTTT. This translates into CASSAQGAMGQPQHF. Looking up the rest from reference TRBV11-2 and TRBJ1-5 gives the full variable domain: EAGVAQSPRYKIIEKRQSVAFWCNPISGHATLYWYQQILGQGPKLLIQFQNNGVVDDSQLPKDRFSAERLKGVDSTLKIQPAKLEDSAVYLCASSAQGAMGQPQHFGDGTRLSIL.

The rearrangement links TRBV7-9 to TRBJ2-5, with 10 bases that match TRBD1. The CDR3 extends over 15 amino acids. Trimming at V came to 3 bases and at J to 2 bases, leaving 3 bases not matched to a gene. Germline CDR1 is SEHNR and CDR2 is FQNEAQ (reference sequence). The CDR3 loop reads CASSLGTGVQETQYF. The CDR3 coding sequence is TGTGCCAGCAGCTTGGGGACAGGGGTACAAGAGACCCAGTACTTC. The entire variable domain, with the rest obtained from reference TRBV7-9 and TRBJ2-5, is as follows: DTGVSQNPRHKITKRGQNVTFRCDPISEHNRLYWYRQTLGQGPEFLTYFQNEAQLEKSRLLSDRFSAERPKGSFSTLEIQRTEQGDSAMYLCASSLGTGVQETQYFGPGTRLLVL.

This chain connects TRBV21-1 to TRBJ2-2; TRBD1 is taken as the D call from the table, unchecked against the DNA. TRBV21-1 is classified as a pseudogene. This CDR3 spans 14 amino acids. The CDR3 DNA follows: TGTGCCAGCAGCTTGAACAGGGGCACCGGGGAGCTGTTTTTT. Translating gives CASSLNRGTGELFF.

The rearrangement uses TRBV6-6 and TRBJ2-1; D possibly corresponds to TRBD2 (6 bases). Germline-derived CDR1 and CDR2 are MNHNY and SVGAGI (reference sequence). CDR3 length: 16 amino acids. V lost 3 bases to trimming and J lost 9 bases, with 21 bases between them. The CDR3 spells CASSYRSGGEFSEQFF. In DNA, the CDR3 is TGTGCCAGCAGTTATCGTAGTGGCGGGGAGTTCAGTGAGCAGTTCTTC.

The genes are TRBV5-1 and TRBJ2-4, with TRBD2 matching over 11 bases. V lost 4 bases to trimming and J lost 6 bases; unmatched junction nucleotides: 6. The CDR3 covers 15 residues. From germline, CDR1 is SGHRS and CDR2 YFSETQ. CDR3 coding DNA: TGCGCCAGCAGCGGTATAGCGGGAGGGGTAAACATTCAGTACTTC. Its protein is CASSGIAGGVNIQYF.

The V and J genes are TRBV6-5 and TRBJ2-7, with 7 bases that match TRBD1. With V trimmed by 6 bases and J by 2 bases, 7 bases remained unmatched. This CDR3 has 14 amino acids. Germline V gives CDR1 MNHEY, CDR2 SVGAGI. The DNA for the CDR3 is TGTGCCAGCAGACGCCGGGACAGCCCCTACGAGCAGTACTTC. Its protein product is CASRRRDSPYEQYF.

This clone came up many times. V usage is TRBV7-2 and J usage is TRBJ2-3, with unresolved D. V was clipped by 1 base and J by 3 bases, with 8 bases between them. The CDR3 sequence is 14 residues long. Per the germline V gene, CDR1 is SGHTA and CDR2 is FQGNSA. CDR3 in amino acids: CASSLVGETDTQYF. CDR3 sequence (DNA): TGTGCCAGCAGCTTAGTTGGCGAGACAGATACGCAGTATTTT.

This clone showed up just once. The gene calls are TRBV5-1 and TRBJ2-1, with TRBD1 as a possible D gene (5 bases). CDR3 size: 12 residues. The germline V gene encodes CDR1 SGHRS and CDR2 YFSETQ. Trimming pared 3 bases from V and 11 bases from J, leaving 12 bases between. For the CDR3, the DNA is TGCGCCAGCAGCTATGACCAGGGAAAGCAGTTCTTC. Translating gives CASSYDQGKQFF.

This clone was recorded a few times. The V and J genes are TRBV30 and TRBJ1-3, with no clear D. Germline lookup yields CDR1 GTSNPN and CDR2 SVGIG (reference sequence). Deletions cut 3 bases from V and 3 bases from J, with 6 bases between. This CDR3 contains 12 residues. The CDR3 DNA reads TGTGCCTGGAGGAGGGATGGAAACACCATATATTTT. Translated: CAWRRDGNTIYF.

This clone was counted ten times or more. The chain couples TRBV10-2 to TRBJ2-7; TRBD2 is a possible D gene (7 bases). CDR3 length: 14 residues. The V and J ends lost 4 bases and 4 bases respectively, with 14 bases between them. Germline loops: CDR1 WSHSY, CDR2 SAAADI. The DNA of the CDR3 is TGCGCCAGCAGTGCGGGGGGCGCCTTGTACGAGCAGTACTTC. This gives the protein CASSAGGALYEQYF.